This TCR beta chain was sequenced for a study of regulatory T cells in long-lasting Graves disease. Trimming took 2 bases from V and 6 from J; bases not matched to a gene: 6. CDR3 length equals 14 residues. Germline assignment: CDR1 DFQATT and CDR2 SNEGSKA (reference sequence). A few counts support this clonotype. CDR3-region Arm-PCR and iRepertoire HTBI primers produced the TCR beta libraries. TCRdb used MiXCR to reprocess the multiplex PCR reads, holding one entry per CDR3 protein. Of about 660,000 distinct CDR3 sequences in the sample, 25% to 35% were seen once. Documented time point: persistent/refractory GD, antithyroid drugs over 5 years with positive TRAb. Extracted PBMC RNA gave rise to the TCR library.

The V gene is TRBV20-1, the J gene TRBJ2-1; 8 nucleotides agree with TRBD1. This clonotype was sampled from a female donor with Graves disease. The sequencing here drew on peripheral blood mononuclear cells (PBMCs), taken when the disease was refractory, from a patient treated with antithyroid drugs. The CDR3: CSARIQGAGNEQFF. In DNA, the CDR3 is TGCAGTGCTAGAATCCAGGGGGCGGGCAATGAGCAGTTCTTC.